A selection of T cell receptor beta chains follows, all from one sample in a study of T cell repertoires in cytomegalovirus infection. TCRdb reanalysed the reads using MiXCR and keeps one entry per CDR3 protein. The sample includes approximately 630,000 distinct CDR3 sequences, 20% to 30% of them seen just once. Sequencing was done on a sample of CD8+ T cells from PBMCs. All receptors come from a human donor in good health (CMV status not recorded). Some clones in this sample may be carry-over from other donors' samples. Both conserved end residues are part of each CDR3. The D gene is left open where the match is weak. Expanded clones get a size class; other rows say once, few or many, or leave the size out.

j_gene	abundance	d_gene	v_gene	CDR3aa	CDR3nt
TRBJ2-5	many	TRBD2	TRBV11-3	CASSYPVWLAGGQETQYF	TGTGCCAGCAGCTACCCTGTGTGGCTAGCGGGGGGCCAAGAGACCCAGTACTTC
TRBJ2-3	few	-	TRBV11-3	CASSSSGHSSTDTQYF	TGTGCCAGCAGCTCAAGTGGACACTCTAGCACAGATACGCAGTATTTT
TRBJ2-3	-	-	TRBV6-6	CASSYFPGTDTQYF	TGTGCCAGCAGTTATTTCCCGGGCACAGATACGCAGTATTTT
TRBJ2-1	-	-	TRBV7-6	CASSSRPLNEQFF	TGTGCCAGCAGCTCCCGTCCTTTAAATGAGCAGTTCTTC
TRBJ2-5	-	-	TRBV6-2/TRBV6-3	CASSYVRRETQYF	TGTGCCAGCAGTTACGTCCGGAGGGAGACCCAGTACTTC
TRBJ1-2	many	-	TRBV7-6	CASSSDTGSRGYTF	TGTGCCAGCAGCTCCGATACCGGATCAAGGGGCTACACCTTC
TRBJ2-5	-	TRBD2	TRBV29-1	CSVGAGQETQYF	TGCAGCGTTGGAGCGGGACAAGAGACCCAGTACTTC
TRBJ1-5	-	TRBD1	TRBV28	CASSYSDRAYSNQPQHF	TGTGCCAGCAGTTATTCCGACAGGGCCTATAGCAATCAGCCCCAGCATTTT
TRBJ2-1	few	TRBD1	TRBV12-3/TRBV12-4	CASSFLNDRGEQFF	TGTGCCAGCAGTTTTTTGAACGACAGGGGTGAGCAGTTCTTC
TRBJ2-3	few	TRBD1	TRBV6-5	CASSYSNPGQWADTQYF	TGTGCCAGCAGCTATTCAAATCCGGGACAGTGGGCAGATACGCAGTATTTT
TRBJ2-3	-	-	TRBV4-3	CASSPSRRVADTQYF	TGCGCCAGCAGCCCGTCTAGACGCGTGGCAGATACGCAGTATTTT
TRBJ2-7	few	TRBD1	TRBV15	CATSRTGVLNEQYF	TGTGCCACCAGCCGGACAGGGGTTCTTAACGAGCAGTACTTC
TRBJ2-5	few	TRBD2	TRBV6-2/TRBV6-3	CASSYRGGETQYF	TGTGCCAGCAGTTACCGGGGGGGTGAGACCCAGTACTTC
TRBJ2-3	few	TRBD2	TRBV6-6	CASSLNPSAGARDTQYF	TGTGCCAGCAGTCTAAATCCCTCAGCGGGGGCTAGAGATACGCAGTATTTT
TRBJ2-3	many	TRBD2	TRBV6-4	CASSEGTSGGADTQYF	TGTGCCAGCAGCGAAGGGACTAGCGGGGGCGCAGATACGCAGTATTTT
TRBJ1-1	-	TRBD1	TRBV20-1	CSAVVAFSGTEKASEAFF	TGCAGTGCCGTGGTCGCCTTTTCGGGGACAGAAAAGGCGTCTGAAGCTTTCTTT
TRBJ2-1	many	TRBD1	TRBV7-2	CASSLDPTGGNNNEQFF	TGTGCCAGCAGCTTAGATCCGACAGGGGGGAATAACAATGAGCAGTTCTTC
TRBJ1-2	many	-	TRBV4-1	CASSQDSGVRSYTF	TGCGCCAGCAGCCAAGATAGCGGGGTGAGGAGCTACACCTTC
TRBJ2-1	many	-	TRBV28	CATEDPYNEQFF	TGTGCCACCGAGGACCCCTACAATGAGCAGTTCTTC
TRBJ1-1	-	-	TRBV5-4	CASSTGVGNTEAFF	TGTGCCAGCAGCACTGGGGTGGGGAACACTGAAGCTTTCTTT
TRBJ2-1	-	-	TRBV29-1	CSVEGQDSYNEQFF	TGCAGCGTTGAAGGCCAGGACTCCTACAATGAGCAGTTCTTC
TRBJ2-1	-	-	TRBV7-2	CANSLATYNEQFF	TGTGCCAACAGCTTAGCGACCTACAATGAGCAGTTCTTC
TRBJ2-6	-	TRBD1	TRBV20-1	CSARTGAGANVLTF	TGCAGTGCTCGGACAGGGGCTGGGGCCAACGTCCTGACTTTC
TRBJ1-6	-	-	TRBV6-1	CASSELEVLGSPLHF	TGTGCCAGCAGTGAATTGGAGGTACTTGGTTCACCCCTCCACTTT
TRBJ1-1	few	-	TRBV6-2/TRBV6-3	CASSFYDTEAFF	TGTGCCAGCAGTTTTTACGATACTGAAGCTTTCTTT
TRBJ2-3	few	-	TRBV28	CAAGAGPVATDTQYF	TGTGCCGCCGGGGCAGGGCCGGTAGCCACAGATACGCAGTATTTT
TRBJ1-1	-	-	TRBV2	CASSRKNTEAFF	TGTGCCAGCAGCCGGAAGAACACTGAAGCTTTCTTT
TRBJ2-5	few	-	TRBV20-1	CSARDNNRPETQYF	TGCAGTGCTAGAGATAATAACAGGCCTGAGACCCAGTACTTC
TRBJ2-1	-	TRBD1	TRBV5-1	CASSLSSDRDGEQFF	TGCGCCAGCAGCTTGTCCTCAGACAGGGACGGTGAGCAGTTCTTC
TRBJ2-3	many	-	TRBV7-7	CASSLAHTDTQYF	TGTGCTAGCAGCCTGGCCCATACAGATACGCAGTATTTT
TRBJ2-4	many	-	TRBV7-6	CASSLSLDGSKNIQYF	TGTGCCAGCAGCTTGAGTTTGGATGGAAGCAAAAACATTCAGTACTTC
TRBJ1-1	-	-	TRBV7-6	CASSTGQMNTEAFF	TGTGCCAGCAGCACCGGACAGATGAACACTGAAGCTTTCTTT
TRBJ2-7	many	TRBD1	TRBV7-6	CASSFGTGNYEQYF	TGTGCCAGCAGCTTCGGGACAGGGAACTACGAGCAGTACTTC
TRBJ1-6	-	TRBD1	TRBV25-1	CASSVDRVISSPLHF	TGTGCCAGCAGTGTCGACAGGGTAATAAGTTCACCCCTCCACTTT
TRBJ1-1	-	-	TRBV4-1	CASSQEQPNTEAFF	TGCGCCAGCAGCCAAGAACAGCCGAACACTGAAGCTTTCTTT
TRBJ2-1	few	TRBD1	TRBV7-9	CASRQAGGEQFF	TGTGCCAGCAGACAAGCAGGGGGCGAGCAGTTCTTC
TRBJ1-1	few	-	TRBV29-1	CSAADGGGTEAFF	TGCAGCGCTGCGGACGGAGGGGGCACTGAAGCTTTCTTT
TRBJ2-2	few	-	TRBV7-8	CASSLTVKQELFF	TGTGCCAGCAGCTTAACCGTCAAACAGGAGCTGTTTTTT
TRBJ1-3	-	-	TRBV29-1	CSVLSGYGNTIYF	TGCAGCGTTCTATCGGGGTATGGAAACACCATATATTTT
TRBJ2-7	-	TRBD1	TRBV20-1	CSAQTGGGEQYF	TGCAGTGCCCAGACAGGGGGCGGCGAGCAGTACTTC
TRBJ2-3	few	-	TRBV29-1	CSVERANRADTQYF	TGCAGCGTTGAGAGGGCCAATAGGGCAGATACGCAGTATTTT
TRBJ2-5	-	-	TRBV28	CASSSAQRPFQETQYF	TGTGCCAGCAGTTCCGCGCAGAGACCGTTCCAAGAGACCCAGTACTTC
TRBJ1-5	-	-	TRBV29-1	CSVESGVGQPQHF	TGCAGCGTTGAATCAGGGGTCGGACAGCCCCAGCATTTT
TRBJ2-3	-	-	TRBV19	CASNSALPDTQYF	TGTGCCAGTAATTCGGCCCTCCCAGATACGCAGTATTTT
TRBJ1-6	few	-	TRBV2	CASTPDSWDSPLHF	TGTGCCAGCACCCCGGACAGTTGGGATTCACCCCTCCACTTT
TRBJ1-2	-	-	TRBV25-1	CASSDEAGPKPYGYTF	TGTGCCAGCAGTGATGAGGCAGGGCCAAAACCTTATGGCTACACCTTC